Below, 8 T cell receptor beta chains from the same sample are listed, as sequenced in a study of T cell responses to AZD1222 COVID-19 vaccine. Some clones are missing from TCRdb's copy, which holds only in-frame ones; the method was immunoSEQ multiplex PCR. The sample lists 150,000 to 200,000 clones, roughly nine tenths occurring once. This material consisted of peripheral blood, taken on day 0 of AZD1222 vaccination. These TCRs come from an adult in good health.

CDR3: CASSLLQGAEQYF. In DNA form, the CDR3 reads TGTGCCAGCAGCTTATTACAGGGAGCCGAGCAGTACTTC. The chain couples TRBV7-3 to TRBJ2-7, with D tentatively TRBD1 (6 bases). V lost 2 bases, J lost 6 bases, and 11 bases lay in between. Germline lookup yields CDR1 SGHTA and CDR2 FQGTGA. The CDR3 is 13 amino acids.

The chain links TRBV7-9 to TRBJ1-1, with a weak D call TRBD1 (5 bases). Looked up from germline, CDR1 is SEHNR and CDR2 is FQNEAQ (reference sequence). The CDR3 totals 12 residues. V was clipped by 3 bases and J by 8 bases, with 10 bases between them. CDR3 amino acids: CASSFSDSEAFF. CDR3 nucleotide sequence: TGTGCCAGCAGCTTCTCAGACAGCGAAGCTTTCTTT.

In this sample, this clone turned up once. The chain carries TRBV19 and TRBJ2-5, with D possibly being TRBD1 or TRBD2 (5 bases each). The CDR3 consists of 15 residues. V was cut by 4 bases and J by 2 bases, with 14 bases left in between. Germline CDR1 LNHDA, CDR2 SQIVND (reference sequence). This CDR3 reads CASSTFPGPQETQYF. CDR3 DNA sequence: TGTGCCAGTAGTACCTTTCCGGGGCCACAAGAGACCCAGTACTTC.

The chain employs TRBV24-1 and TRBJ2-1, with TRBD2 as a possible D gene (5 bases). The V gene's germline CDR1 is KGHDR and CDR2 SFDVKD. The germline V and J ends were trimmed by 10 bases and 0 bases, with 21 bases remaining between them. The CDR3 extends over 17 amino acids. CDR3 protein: CATGSSNTGFSYNEQFF. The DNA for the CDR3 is TGTGCCACAGGCTCCAGCAACACGGGATTCTCCTACAATGAGCAGTTCTTC.

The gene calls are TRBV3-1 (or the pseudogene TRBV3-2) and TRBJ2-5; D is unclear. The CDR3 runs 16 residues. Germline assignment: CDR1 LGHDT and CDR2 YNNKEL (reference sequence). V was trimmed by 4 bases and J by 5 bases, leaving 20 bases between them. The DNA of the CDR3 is TGTGCCAGCAGCCCAGGTGGGATAAGGGTAAAGGAGACCCAGTACTTC. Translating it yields CASSPGGIRVKETQYF.

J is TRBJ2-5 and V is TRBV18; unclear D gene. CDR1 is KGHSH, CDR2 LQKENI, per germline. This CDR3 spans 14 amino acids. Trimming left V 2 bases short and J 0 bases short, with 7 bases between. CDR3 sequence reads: CASSPGQYQETQYF. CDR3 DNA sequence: TGTGCCAGCTCACCAGGCCAGTACCAAGAGACCCAGTACTTC.

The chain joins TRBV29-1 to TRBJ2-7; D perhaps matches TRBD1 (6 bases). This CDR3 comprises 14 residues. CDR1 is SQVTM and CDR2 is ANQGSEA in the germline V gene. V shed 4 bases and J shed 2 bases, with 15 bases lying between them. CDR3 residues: CSVVSERGTYEQYF. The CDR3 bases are TGCAGCGTTGTATCGGAAAGGGGGACCTACGAGCAGTACTTC.

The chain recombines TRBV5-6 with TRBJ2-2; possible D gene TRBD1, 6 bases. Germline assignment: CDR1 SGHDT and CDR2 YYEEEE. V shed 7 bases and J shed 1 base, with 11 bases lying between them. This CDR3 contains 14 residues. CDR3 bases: TGTGCCAGCGGAGAGGGACAGAACACCGGGGAGCTGTTTTTT. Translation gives CASGEGQNTGELFF.